This T cell receptor beta chain was observed in a study of T cells in Graves' hyperthyroidism and ophthalmopathy (dated 2019 in TCRdb). Context from the whole study: Peripheral blood was collected at initial diagnosis, before any treatment. A discovery cohort of fewer than 110 patients, fewer than 50 with Graves' ophthalmopathy and approximately 55 with stable Graves' hyperthyroidism, was used to find distinguishing TCR V-J signatures. Prospective prediction of ophthalmopathy was tested in an independent validation cohort of approximately 19 hyperthyroidism patients and some 17 patients who later progressed to ophthalmopathy. The 75 to 100 discovery patients were randomly split 7:3 into training and test sets. The study also compared thyroid tissue and blood T-cell repertoires from more than five Graves' hyperthyroidism patients. Once sampling was done, hyperthyroidism patients were given methimazole at a starting dose of 30 mg daily, whereas ophthalmopathy patients were given high-dose intravenous methylprednisolone. According to the paper, TCR Vbeta CDR3 sequencing was carried out on 135 peripheral blood samples, which came from fewer than 50 ophthalmopathy, fewer than 80 hyperthyroidism and roughly 17 progressor patients.

From its cysteine to its phenylalanine, the CDR3 spans 16 amino acids. Only the CDR3 DNA is retained, 48 bases long and in frame from the first base. V ends up 0 bases short and J 7 bases short, with an unmatched junction base count of 5. From a lookup of the germline V gene, CDR1 and CDR2 are SGHRS and YFSETQ. The paper's findings and limits, for the study overall: Most expanded thyroid clonotypes (frequency above 0.001) were also detected in blood, a finding suggesting that blood repertoires may reflect thyroid immune responses. In validation, progression to ophthalmopathy was predicted by the model with approximately 67% sensitivity and 72.22% specificity, a median of about 6 months before onset. Ophthalmopathy was separated from stable hyperthyroidism by a 13 V-J signature model, with just over 85% sensitivity and 81% to 82% specificity obtained in cross-validation and 80%/75% obtained in testing. No statistical method was used to fix the sample size in advance, and group allocation was not hidden from the investigators.

Amplification of TCR beta CDR3 regions was carried out from RNA transcripts. For the first round of RT-PCR on the TCR CDR3, the HTBI primer set was used together with the Qiagen OneStep RT-PCR kit. The libraries were constructed in a second round of multiplex PCR and then size-selected and purified. Paired-end sequencing of the libraries was performed with 100 bp reads on an Illumina HiSeq2000. In the paper's pipeline: Raw data were processed with SOAPnuke, discarding reads with adapters, uncalled bases, mean Phred below 15, or no exact constant-primer or identifier match. High-quality paired reads were merged using COPE v1.2.5, and each unique nucleotide sequence was defined as a clonotype. MiTCR v1.1 was used to align clonotypes to the IMGT TRBV, TRBD and TRBJ reference segments. Only V-J combinations with frequency above 0.0001, covering approximately 99% of repertoires, were analysed. A TCS score was defined as the ratio of F50 (clonal expansion) to E x V (chaos), with BLOSUM62-based TCRdist applied between CDR3 peptides within each V-J. Welch's t-statistics and random forest reduced roughly 500 V-J features to 13, which were used in a naive Bayes classifier (R e1071). TCRdb's own reprocessing of the public reads used fastp at Q25 and MiXCR and kept productive beta chains. For every CDR3 protein sequence, its rows merge into one entry that carries the most common genes and DNA. The V and J calls were not made by the authors but by TCRdb's processing. Recorded for this sample are some 510,000 distinct CDR3 sequences; roughly 20% of them occurred a single time. The ten most abundant clones make up about 26% of the sample.

Stable Graves' hyperthyroidism was defined as the absence of progression to ophthalmopathy over 18 months of follow-up. Hyperthyroidism patients were newly diagnosed, with disease duration under 2 months, and aged 18 to 65 years. Any patient with an uncontrolled infection, another autoimmune disease, pregnancy or lactation was excluded. Diagnoses were based on clinical symptoms, serum thyroxine and TRAb, thyroid ultrasound and orbital computed tomography. Ficoll-Paque density gradient centrifugation was used to isolate PBMCs from around 9.1 ml of fresh peripheral blood. Trizol reagent was used to extract total RNA, and RNA quality was then checked on an Agilent 2100 Bioanalyzer. About this clonotype: Its antigen specificity is not known. No base qualities exist here, and no much larger clone lies one base off it.

This clonotype originated in a man between 18 and 29 years old with Graves' hyperthyroidism. The sequence is built from TRBV5-1 and TRBJ2-2, and 11 bases in between align with TRBD1. The specimen was blood. For the CDR3, the sequence is CASSLDGTGGNGELFF. The nucleotide sequence is TGCGCCAGCAGCTTGGATGGGACAGGGGGTAACGGGGAGCTGTTTTTT.